These 16 T cell receptor beta chains share one sample of origin, sequenced in a study of cytomegalovirus exposure and HLA in healthy donors. A multiplex PCR was run with 60 Vbeta primers and 13 Jbeta primers. Libraries were prepared by immunoSEQ multiplex PCR; TCRdb keeps only in-frame clonotypes and omits some of them. The sample contains under 200,000 clones, approximately 80% of which appear only once. Sample: PBMCs. The receptors originated from a male donor in good health and CMV-seropositive.

In this sample, this clone turned up once. The chain is built from TRBV18 and TRBJ2-7; 12 positions agree with TRBD2. With 6 bases clipped from V and 0 bases from J, the junction kept 3 bases outside the gene matches. Germline CDR1 and CDR2: KGHSH and LQKENI. The CDR3 totals 15 residues. The CDR3 coding sequence is TGTGCCAGCTCCGGGGGACTAGCGGGCTCCTACGAGCAGTACTTC. Translated, it gives CASSGGLAGSYEQYF.

The rearrangement links TRBV19 to TRBJ2-1, with 10 bases matching TRBD2. J lost 3 bases, V lost 4 bases, and 3 bases had no gene match. Germline values: CDR1 LNHDA, CDR2 SQIVND (reference sequence). This CDR3 is 15 amino acids long. The chain's CDR3 is CASSTSGGRYNEQFF. The CDR3 nucleotides read TGTGCCAGTAGTACTAGCGGGGGTCGCTACAATGAGCAGTTCTTC.

As to this clone: This CDR3 is also generated by other DNA sequences in the sample. The V gene is TRBV5-1, the J gene TRBJ1-1, with no clear D. V was shortened by 4 bases and J by 5 bases, with 6 bases between the two germline ends. Germline CDR1 and CDR2: SGHRS and YFSETQ. The CDR3 sequence is 11 residues long. In nucleotides, the CDR3 is TGCGCCAGCAGCGGAGGTACTGAAGCTTTCTTT. Amino acids: CASSGGTEAFF.

The chain recombines TRBV7-6 with TRBJ2-1, with TRBD2 identical over 11 bases. Trimming cost V 1 base and J 7 bases; bases outside gene matches: 3. The CDR3 extends over 15 amino acids. Germline V CDR1 and CDR2: SGHVS, FNYEAQ. This CDR3 is CASSLELAGVNEQFF. The CDR3 DNA sequence: TGTGCCAGCAGCTTAGAACTAGCGGGAGTGAATGAGCAGTTCTTC.

The V call is TRBV5-4, the J call TRBJ2-5; 9 bases fit TRBD2. The J call is doubtful: the DNA matches TRBJ2-7 better. Germline V CDR1 and CDR2: SGHNT, YYREEE (reference sequence). The CDR3 is 13 amino acids. The CDR3 region has the DNA TGTGCCAGCAGTCTAGCGGGGAGCTACGAGCAGTACTTC. Amino acid sequence: CASSLAGSYEQYF.

The rearrangement joins TRBV11-2 to TRBJ2-5, with 7 bases aligning to TRBD1. V lost 5 bases, J lost 0 bases, and 6 bases stayed unmatched. This CDR3 comprises 15 residues. Per germline, CDR1 SGHAT and CDR2 FQNNGV. The CDR3 loop reads CASSQQGHYQETQYF. In DNA, the CDR3 is TGTGCCAGCAGCCAACAGGGGCACTACCAAGAGACCCAGTACTTC. Drawing the rest from reference TRBV11-2 and TRBJ2-5, the complete variable domain is EAGVAQSPRYKIIEKRQSVAFWCNPISGHATLYWYQQILGQGPKLLIQFQNNGVVDDSQLPKDRFSAERLKGVDSTLKIQPAKLEDSAVYLCASSQQGHYQETQYFGPGTRLLVL.

The chain has TRBV18 and TRBJ1-2, with 7 bases that match TRBD1. The CDR3 consists of 15 residues. The J segment lost 1 base and the V segment lost 3 bases, leaving 5 bases of the junction unmatched. Germline CDR1 KGHSH, CDR2 LQKENI. CDR3 sequence reads: CASSPTGANNYGYTF. CDR3 in DNA: TGTGCCAGCTCACCTACAGGGGCGAATAACTATGGCTACACCTTC.

Turning to this clone: Germline is not matched at one junction end, which may reflect a read error. The V gene is TRBV7-9, the J gene TRBJ1-4, with D possibly matching TRBD1 (5 bases). This CDR3 comprises 12 residues. Germline assignment: CDR1 SEHNR and CDR2 FQNEAQ (reference sequence). The CDR3 protein is CSSSLRGEKLFF. DNA of the CDR3: TGTTCCAGCAGCTTACGGGGGGAAAAACTGTTTTTT.

The chain uses TRBV25-1 and TRBJ1-4; TRBD1 matches 8 bases. Germline V lookup: CDR1 MGHDK, CDR2 SYGVNS. The ends lost 6 bases at V and 4 bases at J; junction bases unmatched: 7. This CDR3 contains 15 residues. CDR3 DNA: TGTGCCAGCAGGGACAGGGACCGCCATAATGAAAAACTGTTTTTT. Protein product: CASRDRDRHNEKLFF.

J is TRBJ2-2 and V is TRBV5-5; D not resolved. The CDR3 contains 15 residues. V was pared by 2 bases and J by 6 bases, with 14 bases between. CDR1 is SGHKS, CDR2 YYEKEE, per germline (reference sequence). The CDR3 sequence is CASSFFSSEAGELFF. The DNA for the CDR3 is TGTGCCAGCAGCTTTTTTTCGAGCGAAGCCGGGGAGCTGTTTTTT.

The chain has TRBV5-1 and TRBJ1-1, with 10 bases that match TRBD1. The CDR3 sequence is 13 residues long. Germline loops: CDR1 SGHRS, CDR2 YFSETQ. With 3 bases clipped from V and 11 bases from J, the junction kept 7 bases outside the gene matches. CDR3 sequence (DNA): TGCGCCAGCAGCTCAATGGGACAGGGGTGGGCTTTCTTT. It translates to CASSSMGQGWAFF.

The V and J genes are TRBV10-3 and TRBJ2-2; 8 nucleotides match TRBD1. The CDR3 spans 11 residues. Germline CDR1 ENHRY, CDR2 SYGVKD. V lost 11 bases to trimming and J lost 6 bases; unmatched junction nucleotides: 2. The CDR3, as DNA: TGTGCCGGACAGGGATCCGGGGAGCTGTTTTTT. This codes for CAGQGSGELFF.

Written as DNA, the CDR3 is TGTGCCAGTAGTATCAACCTACAGAACTACGAGCAGTACTTC. It is translated as CASSINLQNYEQYF. The rearrangement uses TRBV19 and TRBJ2-7; D remains unclear. CDR3 size: 14 residues. V lost 3 bases and J 3 bases, leaving 12 bases between the germline ends. The V gene's germline CDR1 is LNHDA and CDR2 SQIVND (reference sequence). The whole variable domain, filled in from reference TRBV19 and TRBJ2-7, reads DGGITQSPKYLFRKEGQNVTLSCEQNLNHDAMYWYRQDPGQGLRLIYYSQIVNDFQKGDIAEGYSVSREKKESFPLTVTSAQKNPTAFYLCASSINLQNYEQYFGPGTRLTVT.

The J gene is TRBJ2-3, the V gene TRBV7-2; the match to TRBD2 covers 8 bases. The CDR3 contains 15 residues. Trimming cost V 3 bases and J 5 bases; bases outside gene matches: 7. CDR1 and CDR2 (germline): SGHTA, FQGNSA. The CDR3 DNA follows: TGTGCCAGCAGCTTTGCGGGAGGATGGGGAGATACGCAGTATTTT. As protein: CASSFAGGWGDTQYF.

This rearrangement joins TRBV28 to TRBJ2-1, with unresolved D. This CDR3 region has 11 residues. CDR1 is MDHEN and CDR2 is SYDVKM in the germline V gene. V gave up 2 bases and J gave up 10 bases, with 6 bases separating them. The CDR3 region is CASSLVEEQFF. The DNA for the CDR3 is TGTGCCAGCAGTTTAGTGGAGGAGCAGTTCTTC.

This chain uses TRBV10-3 with TRBJ2-7; 14 bases are shared with TRBD2. Germline assignment: CDR1 ENHRY and CDR2 SYGVKD. CDR3 length: 18 residues. V gave up 4 bases and J gave up 4 bases; unmatched junction bases: 12. DNA for the CDR3: TGTGCCATCAGTGTCCCCTCGGGACTAGCGGGAGAGGGGTACGAGCAGTACTTC. This sequence encodes CAISVPSGLAGEGYEQYF.